The 13 T cell receptor beta chains below come from one sample, sequenced in a study of radiotherapy plus CTLA-4 blockade in lung cancer. Produced via immunoSEQ multiplex PCR; TCRdb's table is partial and in-frame only. Here the sample spans roughly 32,000 clones, around four fifths being singletons. The sequenced sample was peripheral blood, obtained from a patient treated with radiotherapy plus ipilimumab. The source of these receptors is a human donor with non-small cell lung cancer that progressed on radiotherapy plus ipilimumab.

V usage is TRBV10-3 and J usage is TRBJ2-1; D possibly corresponds to TRBD2 (5 bases). The CDR3 runs 13 residues. Trimming stripped 6 bases from V and 5 bases from J, with 11 bases between. Germline CDR1 ENHRY, CDR2 SYGVKD. CDR3 loop: CAISRRGNNEQFF. CDR3 DNA: TGTGCCATCAGCCGACGGGGAAACAATGAGCAGTTCTTC.

Written as DNA, the CDR3 is TGTGCCAGCAGCGAGAGCGGGGGGTCTAGAAATGAGCAGTTCTTC. This translates into CASSESGGSRNEQFF. The chain carries TRBV7-3 and TRBJ2-1, with TRBD2 matching 9 bases. The CDR3 sequence is 15 residues long. Trimming at V came to 5 bases and at J to 7 bases, leaving 9 bases not matched to a gene. Germline V gene sequence: CDR1 SGHTA, CDR2 FQGTGA.

This clone was detected a few times. The V call is TRBV6-4, the J call TRBJ1-2; D is perhaps TRBD1 (6 bases). From germline, CDR1 is MRHNA and CDR2 SNTAGT. With 6 bases removed from V and 8 bases from J, the gap between germline ends came to 16 bases. The CDR3 contains 13 residues. The CDR3 DNA is TGTGCCAGCAGAACGACAGGTCCGGGGGGCTACACCTTC. Translating it yields CASRTTGPGGYTF.

On this clone: One junction end disagrees with the germline gene, perhaps due to a read error. The rearrangement uses TRBV7-2 and TRBJ2-3, with unresolved D. CDR1 is SGHTA, CDR2 FQGNSA, per germline. The CDR3 is 10 residues long. The CDR3 is CASSLTGTAF. In DNA form, the CDR3 reads TGTGCCAGCAGCTTAACGGGTACTGCCTTT.

This rearrangement joins TRBV9 to TRBJ2-6; possibly TRBD1 for D (5 bases). CDR3 length: 15 amino acids. Germline V gene data show CDR1 as SGDLS and CDR2 as YYNGEE. Trimming took off 0 bases at V and 1 base at J, with 5 bases between the two ends. The CDR3 region is CASSVAGSGANVLTF. The CDR3 bases are TGTGCCAGCAGCGTAGCAGGGTCTGGGGCCAACGTCCTGACTTTC.

This clone has only a few counts. The rearrangement links TRBV7-2 to TRBJ2-1; possible D gene TRBD2, 6 bases. The CDR3 spans 16 residues. Germline loops: CDR1 SGHTA, CDR2 FQGNSA. The V end lost 5 bases, the J end lost 1 base, and 15 bases lay between the germline ends. The CDR3 nucleotides read TGTGCCAGCAGCGCCCAGTCTGGGGGGTCCTACAATGAGCAGTTCTTC. Its protein is CASSAQSGGSYNEQFF.

The rearrangement joins TRBV21-1 to TRBJ2-7; the DNA was not used to check the table's D call, TRBD1. TRBV21-1 is flagged as a pseudogene. This CDR3 spans 15 amino acids. In DNA, the CDR3 is TGTGCCAGCAGCGGCGGGACAGGGGGTCCCTACGAGCAGTACTTC. Residues: CASSGGTGGPYEQYF.

The gene calls are TRBV9 and TRBJ1-6, with a weak D call TRBD1 (6 bases). The germline CDR1 and CDR2 sequences are SGDLS and YYNGEE. The germline V and J ends were trimmed by 3 bases and 6 bases, with 13 bases remaining between them. This CDR3 contains 15 residues. The CDR3 here is CASSASQGSNSPLHF. CDR3 DNA: TGTGCCAGCAGCGCCTCCCAGGGGTCTAATTCACCCCTCCACTTT.

Only a few counts were recorded for this clone. V is TRBV27 and J is TRBJ2-5; D is perhaps TRBD1 (6 bases). The germline CDR1 and CDR2 sequences are MNHEY and SMNVEV (reference sequence). This CDR3 comprises 15 residues. Trimming pared 3 bases from V and 1 base from J, leaving 12 bases between. For the CDR3, the DNA is TGTGCCAGCAGTTTCGCCGGGACACTCCAAGAGACCCAGTACTTC. Its translation: CASSFAGTLQETQYF.

This clone was counted once. The gene calls are TRBV5-4 and TRBJ2-7; 10 bases fit TRBD2. After removal of 5 bases from V and 4 bases from J, the junction contained 6 bases not matched to a gene. This CDR3 spans 14 amino acids. Germline values: CDR1 SGHNT, CDR2 YYREEE (reference sequence). CDR3 residues: CASSPSGGVYEQYF. CDR3 bases: TGTGCCAGCAGTCCTAGCGGGGGAGTTTACGAGCAGTACTTC.

The table lists this clone with a count of one. V gene TRBV9 combines with J gene TRBJ2-3, with 9 nucleotides matching TRBD2. This CDR3 comprises 14 residues. Unmatched junction bases numbered 4, after V lost 4 bases and J lost 4 bases. The V gene's germline CDR1 is SGDLS and CDR2 YYNGEE. The CDR3, as DNA: TGTGCCAGCAGCCGCGGGGGGGCCCCAGATACGCAGTATTTT. Its protein is CASSRGGAPDTQYF.

The V gene is TRBV5-6, the J gene TRBJ1-2; D is ambiguous. Germline assignment: CDR1 SGHDT and CDR2 YYEEEE. V lost 0 bases and J 4 bases, leaving 13 bases between the germline ends. CDR3 size: 15 residues. CDR3 residues: CASSLATEPRYGYTF. CDR3 in DNA: TGTGCCAGCAGCTTGGCAACCGAGCCGCGCTATGGCTACACCTTC.

The chain combines TRBV19 with TRBJ2-7, with TRBD1 identical over 8 bases. CDR1 and CDR2 from the germline V gene are LNHDA and SQIVND (reference sequence). The V and J ends lost 3 bases and 7 bases, in that order; junction bases with no gene match: 11. This CDR3 has 15 amino acids. CDR3 DNA sequence: TGTGCCAGTAGTATTCGGGGACAGGCTGATTCTGAGCAGTACTTC. Protein sequence: CASSIRGQADSEQYF. The full variable domain, with the rest looked up from reference TRBV19 and TRBJ2-7, is DGGITQSPKYLFRKEGQNVTLSCEQNLNHDAMYWYRQDPGQGLRLIYYSQIVNDFQKGDIAEGYSVSREKKESFPLTVTSAQKNPTAFYLCASSIRGQADSEQYFGPGTRLTVT.